Below, one T cell receptor (beta chain) is given with its context. Assay used: immunoSEQ multiplex PCR; TCRdb lists only in-frame clones, some missing. This sample has a few hundred thousand clones; roughly 90% occur once, and the top ten carry approximately 17%. This sample is part of a study of blood T cell repertoires in COVID-19. The CDR3 loop spans 15 amino acids. From germline, CDR1 is MNHEY and CDR2 SVGAGI. Trimming cost V 8 bases and J 8 bases; bases outside gene matches: 16. Donors of Cohort 3 who recovered were those that had two negative PCRs, clearance, or symptom resolution. The specimen was PBMCs or T cells enriched from blood (not recorded which). This TCR came from a woman in her thirties who had recovered from COVID-19. The chain links TRBV6-5 to TRBJ1-2; 8 nucleotides align to TRBD1. The CDR3 loop is CASLPRDRFRSGYTF. The CDR3, as DNA: TGTGCCAGCCTACCCCGGGACAGGTTTAGAAGCGGCTACACCTTC.